The rows below give T cell receptor beta chains drawn from one sample of a study of cytomegalovirus exposure and HLA in healthy donors. Assay: immunoSEQ multiplex PCR; the TCRdb copy retains only in-frame clones and omits some. The sample carries 130,000 to 150,000 clones, around 80% recorded once. Sequenced input: PBMCs. All receptors derive from a man younger than 45 in good health and CMV-seronegative. Each CDR3 is given with its conserved first and last residue. D genes are given only for firm matches. Clone size appears in some rows only: once, few, many, or a class for an expanded clone.

J: TRBJ1-2; V: TRBV28; size: NA; D: TRBD1; CDR3: CASRGTGPNYGYTF; DNA: TGTGCCAGCAGGGGGACAGGGCCTAACTATGGCTACACCTTC
J: TRBJ1-1; V: TRBV2; size: NA; D: NA; CDR3: CASSVVGLEDTEAFF; DNA: TGTGCCAGCAGTGTGGTAGGTCTCGAGGACACTGAAGCTTTCTTT
J: TRBJ1-1; V: TRBV6-6; size: once; D: NA; CDR3: CASSPKKTVDNTEAFF; DNA: TGTGCCAGCAGTCCGAAGAAGACAGTGGATAACACTGAAGCTTTCTTT
J: TRBJ1-5; V: TRBV27; size: once; D: TRBD1; CDR3: CASRPGQDNQPQHF; DNA: TGTGCCAGCAGACCGGGACAGGACAATCAGCCCCAGCATTTT
J: TRBJ1-6; V: TRBV28; size: NA; D: TRBD1; CDR3: CASSLSRGHNSPLHF; DNA: TGTGCCAGCAGTTTATCGAGGGGGCATAATTCACCCCTCCACTTT
J: TRBJ2-7; V: TRBV6-5; size: few; D: TRBD2; CDR3: CASSSQAGGPYEQYF; DNA: TGTGCCAGCAGTTCACAAGCGGGAGGCCCCTACGAGCAGTACTTC
J: TRBJ2-1; V: TRBV13; size: NA; D: NA; CDR3: CASSLRGGYNEQFF; DNA: TGTGCCAGCAGCCTCAGGGGAGGGTACAATGAGCAGTTCTTC
J: TRBJ1-3; V: TRBV18; size: NA; D: TRBD1; CDR3: CASSPLAGQLSGNTIYF; DNA: TGTGCCAGCTCACCATTGGCGGGACAGCTCTCTGGAAACACCATATATTTT
J: TRBJ2-1; V: TRBV5-1; size: few; D: TRBD2; CDR3: CASSRGSGRDNEQFF; DNA: TGCGCCAGCAGCAGGGGGAGCGGGAGAGACAATGAGCAGTTCTTC
J: TRBJ2-7; V: TRBV6-1; size: few; D: NA; CDR3: CASSEAGEGYEQYF; DNA: TGTGCCAGCAGTGAGGCAGGGGAGGGGTACGAGCAGTACTTC
J: TRBJ1-5; V: TRBV6-4; size: few; D: NA; CDR3: CASSYSSRSNQPQHF; DNA: TGTGCCAGCAGTTACTCCTCGAGAAGCAATCAGCCCCAGCATTTT
J: TRBJ2-3; V: TRBV29-1; size: NA; D: TRBD2; CDR3: CSVKGLAEPTDTQYF; DNA: TGCAGCGTTAAGGGACTAGCGGAGCCCACAGATACGCAGTATTTT
J: TRBJ1-1; V: TRBV2; size: NA; D: TRBD1; CDR3: CASSAGTVGTEAFF; DNA: TGTGCCAGCAGTGCCGGGACAGTGGGGACTGAAGCTTTCTTT
J: TRBJ1-5; V: TRBV2; size: NA; D: TRBD1; CDR3: CASRTGYSNQPQHF; DNA: TGTGCCAGCAGGACAGGGTATAGCAATCAGCCCCAGCATTTT
J: TRBJ1-1; V: TRBV7-9; size: NA; D: TRBD1; CDR3: CASSRGQGATTEAFF; DNA: TGTGCCAGCAGCCGAGGACAGGGGGCGACGACTGAAGCTTTCTTT
J: TRBJ2-5; V: TRBV18; size: NA; D: TRBD1; CDR3: CASSRGQERETQYF; DNA: TGTGCCAGCTCACGAGGACAGGAACGAGAGACCCAGTACTTC
J: TRBJ2-2; V: TRBV19; size: NA; D: NA; CDR3: CASSTPRELELFF; DNA: TGTGCCAGTAGCACCCCACGAGAATTAGAGCTGTTTTTT
J: TRBJ2-7; V: TRBV6-5; size: NA; D: NA; CDR3: CASSYTVSSYEQYF; DNA: TGTGCCAGCAGTTACACAGTGAGCTCCTACGAGCAGTACTTC
J: TRBJ2-3; V: TRBV15; size: NA; D: NA; CDR3: CATSYSGARADTQYF; DNA: TGTGCCACCAGCTACTCAGGGGCTAGGGCAGATACGCAGTATTTT
J: TRBJ1-2; V: TRBV6-6; size: NA; D: TRBD1; CDR3: CASSYLTTGDYGYTF; DNA: TGTGCCAGCAGTTACCTAACCACAGGGGACTATGGCTACACCTTC
J: TRBJ1-3; V: TRBV4-2; size: NA; D: NA; CDR3: CASSQGQDGNTIYF; DNA: TGTGCCAGCAGCCAAGGGCAGGATGGAAACACCATATATTTT
J: TRBJ2-7; V: TRBV6-1; size: NA; D: TRBD1; CDR3: CASSGQGSVGEQYF; DNA: TGTGCCAGCAGTGGACAGGGGAGTGTTGGCGAGCAGTACTTC
J: TRBJ2-1; V: TRBV10-1; size: NA; D: NA; CDR3: CASSEDSTNEQFF; DNA: TGCGCCAGCAGTGAGGACAGTACCAATGAGCAGTTCTTC
J: TRBJ2-5; V: TRBV7-9; size: NA; D: TRBD2; CDR3: CASSLAGGDSQYF; DNA: TGTGCCAGCAGCTTAGCGGGGGGGGACTCCCAGTACTTC
J: TRBJ2-7; V: TRBV6-1; size: NA; D: NA; CDR3: CASSVINNEQYF; DNA: TGTGCCAGCAGTGTGATTAACAACGAGCAGTACTTC
J: TRBJ1-3; V: TRBV2; size: NA; D: TRBD1; CDR3: CATPRGQGTDSGNTIYF; DNA: TGTGCCACCCCCCGGGGACAGGGAACCGACTCTGGAAACACCATATATTTT
J: TRBJ2-7; V: TRBV7-9; size: NA; D: TRBD1; CDR3: CASSLSTGGGYEQYF; DNA: TGTGCCAGCAGCCTCTCGACAGGGGGCGGGTACGAGCAGTACTTC
J: TRBJ1-5; V: TRBV6-5; size: NA; D: TRBD1; CDR3: CASSSTTGGNQPQHF; DNA: TGTGCCAGCAGTTCAACTACAGGGGGCAATCAGCCCCAGCATTTT
J: TRBJ2-2; V: TRBV25-1; size: NA; D: TRBD1; CDR3: CASRDRGSGELFF; DNA: TGTGCCAGTAGGGACAGGGGATCCGGGGAGCTGTTTTTT
J: TRBJ2-3; V: TRBV27; size: NA; D: NA; CDR3: CASSLSPGDTQYF; DNA: TGTGCCAGCAGTTTATCACCCGGAGATACGCAGTATTTT
J: TRBJ2-1; V: TRBV6-6; size: NA; D: NA; CDR3: CASSAYSYNEQFF; DNA: TGTGCCAGCAGTGCCTACTCCTACAATGAGCAGTTCTTC
J: TRBJ2-7; V: TRBV28; size: NA; D: TRBD2; CDR3: CASSLWTSGSLREQYF; DNA: TGTGCCAGCAGTTTGTGGACTAGCGGGAGTTTGAGGGAGCAGTACTTC
J: TRBJ2-7; V: TRBV6-1; size: few; D: TRBD2; CDR3: CASSGLAGRSYEQYF; DNA: TGTGCCAGCAGTGGCCTAGCGGGGAGGTCCTACGAGCAGTACTTC
J: TRBJ2-5; V: TRBV4-1; size: once; D: NA; CDR3: CASSPRWGGGLETQYF; DNA: TGCGCCAGCAGCCCAAGATGGGGTGGGGGCTTGGAGACCCAGTACTTC
J: TRBJ1-1; V: TRBV19; size: NA; D: TRBD1; CDR3: CASSLTGTGFIGTEAFF; DNA: TGTGCCAGTAGTCTCACCGGGACAGGGTTCATTGGCACTGAAGCTTTCTTT
J: TRBJ2-1; V: TRBV11-3; size: NA; D: NA; CDR3: CASSDRTGVSEQFF; DNA: TGTGCCAGCAGCGACCGGACGGGGGTTAGTGAGCAGTTCTTC
J: TRBJ2-2; V: TRBV19; size: NA; D: NA; CDR3: CATAQGRNTGELFF; DNA: TGTGCCACAGCCCAGGGCCGCAACACCGGGGAGCTGTTTTTT
J: TRBJ2-5; V: TRBV28; size: NA; D: TRBD2; CDR3: CASSFGIAGGDQYF; DNA: TGTGCCAGCAGTTTTGGGATAGCGGGGGGGGACCAGTACTTC
J: TRBJ1-1; V: TRBV18; size: NA; D: NA; CDR3: CASSPPQIVTRRDTEAFF; DNA: TGTGCCAGCTCACCCCCCCAGATTGTCACCCGGAGAGACACTGAAGCTTTCTTT
J: TRBJ1-1; V: TRBV9; size: few; D: NA; CDR3: CASSHGGDRNTEAFF; DNA: TGTGCCAGCAGCCACGGGGGGGATCGGAACACTGAAGCTTTCTTT
J: TRBJ1-3; V: TRBV7-9; size: NA; D: TRBD1; CDR3: CASSTKTGKNSGNTIYF; DNA: TGTGCCAGCAGCACTAAGACAGGGAAGAACTCCGGAAACACCATATATTTT
J: TRBJ1-2; V: TRBV6-5; size: NA; D: TRBD1; CDR3: CASSPQGDNGYTF; DNA: TGTGCCAGCAGCCCACAGGGGGATAATGGCTACACCTTC
J: TRBJ2-2; V: TRBV9; size: NA; D: TRBD2; CDR3: CASSVGASGSYTGELFF; DNA: TGTGCCAGCAGCGTAGGGGCTAGCGGGAGTTACACCGGGGAGCTGTTTTTT
J: TRBJ1-1; V: TRBV7-9; size: NA; D: TRBD1; CDR3: CASSLFLTGSTEAFF; DNA: TGTGCCAGCAGCTTATTCTTGACAGGGAGTACTGAAGCTTTCTTT
J: TRBJ2-7; V: TRBV6-1; size: NA; D: NA; CDR3: CASSDRVYEQYF; DNA: TGTGCCAGCAGTGACAGGGTCTACGAGCAGTACTTC
J: TRBJ2-7; V: TRBV11-2; size: NA; D: TRBD1; CDR3: CASRLTGSDEQYF; DNA: TGTGCCAGCCGATTGACAGGGTCCGACGAGCAGTACTTC
J: TRBJ2-1; V: TRBV6-5; size: NA; D: TRBD2; CDR3: CASLAGGSYNEQFF; DNA: TGTGCCAGTTTAGCGGGAGGTTCCTACAATGAGCAGTTCTTC
J: TRBJ2-7; V: TRBV25-1; size: NA; D: NA; CDR3: CASSDTNSYEQYF; DNA: TGTGCCAGCAGTGACACAAACTCCTACGAGCAGTACTTC
J: TRBJ1-1; V: TRBV19; size: NA; D: NA; CDR3: CASSDDSLNTEAFF; DNA: TGTGCCAGTTCCGATGACAGTTTGAACACTGAAGCTTTCTTT